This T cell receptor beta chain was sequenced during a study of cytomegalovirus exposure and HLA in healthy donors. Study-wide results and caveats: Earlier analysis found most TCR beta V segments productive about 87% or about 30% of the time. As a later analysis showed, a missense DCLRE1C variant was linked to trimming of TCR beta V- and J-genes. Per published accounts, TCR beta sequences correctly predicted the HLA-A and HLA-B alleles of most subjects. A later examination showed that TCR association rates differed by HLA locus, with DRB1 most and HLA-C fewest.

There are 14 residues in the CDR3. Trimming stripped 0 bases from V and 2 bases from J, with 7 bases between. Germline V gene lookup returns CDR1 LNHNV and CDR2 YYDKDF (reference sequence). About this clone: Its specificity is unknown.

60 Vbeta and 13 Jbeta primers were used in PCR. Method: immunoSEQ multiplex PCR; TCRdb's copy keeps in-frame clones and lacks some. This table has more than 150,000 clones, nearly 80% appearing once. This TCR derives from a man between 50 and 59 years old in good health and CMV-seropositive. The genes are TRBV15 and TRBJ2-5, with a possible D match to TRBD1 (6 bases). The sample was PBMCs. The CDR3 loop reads CATSRDRGQETQYF. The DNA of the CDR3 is TGTGCCACCAGCAGAGACAGGGGTCAAGAGACCCAGTACTTC.